Listed here are 7 T cell receptor beta chains from one sample, sequenced in a study of T cell responses to AZD1222 COVID-19 vaccine. Assay: immunoSEQ multiplex PCR; the TCRdb copy retains only in-frame clones and omits some. The sample holds around 80,000 clones; about 85% are singletons and the top ten take approximately 1.3%. The sequences come from peripheral blood, collected 28 days after the second AZD1222 dose. The receptor source for this set is an adult who received the AZD1222 COVID-19 vaccine.

The chain uses TRBV7-2 and TRBJ2-3; 13 positions match TRBD2. Trimming at V came to 5 bases and at J to 8 bases, leaving 16 bases not matched to a gene. The CDR3 loop spans 18 amino acids. Germline CDR1 and CDR2: SGHTA and FQGNSA. In nucleotides, the CDR3 is TGTGCCAGCAGCCCTACTAGCGGGAGGGCCGCTGGGTTAGGTACGCAGTATTTT. Translating it yields CASSPTSGRAAGLGTQYF.

The V gene is TRBV6-6, the J gene TRBJ1-5; 7 nucleotides align to TRBD1. Trimming took 10 bases from V and 9 from J; bases not matched to a gene: 12. This CDR3 has 13 residues. Germline CDR1 is MNHNY and CDR2 is SVGAGI (reference sequence). CDR3 nucleotide sequence: TGTGCCACCTCGCAGGGGGGGGTATCGCCCCAGCATTTT. It yields the protein CATSQGGVSPQHF.

The gene calls are TRBV7-9 and TRBJ2-7, with a weak D call TRBD1 (6 bases). This CDR3 region has 14 residues. The V gene's germline CDR1 is SEHNR and CDR2 FQNEAQ (reference sequence). V was clipped by 3 bases and J by 3 bases, with 12 bases between them. The CDR3 DNA is TGTGCCAGCAGCTTCCGACAGGACTTCTACGAGCAGTACTTC. It specifies CASSFRQDFYEQYF.

The CDR3 sequence is CASSLFSGILDNEQFF. CDR3 bases: TGTGCCAGCAGTTTATTTTCAGGGATTCTCGACAATGAGCAGTTCTTC. The chain combines TRBV27 with TRBJ2-1, with a possible D match to TRBD1 (5 bases). V was cut by 1 base and J by 5 bases, with 15 bases left in between. This CDR3 spans 16 amino acids. Per germline, CDR1 MNHEY and CDR2 SMNVEV (reference sequence).

The genes are TRBV19 and TRBJ2-7; unclear D gene. V was shortened by 6 bases and J by 2 bases, with 14 bases between the two germline ends. Germline V gene lookup returns CDR1 LNHDA and CDR2 SQIVND (reference sequence). This CDR3 comprises 14 residues. In nucleotides, the CDR3 is TGTGCCAGTAGGGAAGTGGTAGGTGCCTACGAGCAGTACTTC. It encodes CASREVVGAYEQYF.

In DNA form, the CDR3 reads TGTGCCAGTAGTATAGCGGTAACTAGCGGGAGCTCCTACGAGCAGTACTTC. Encoded protein: CASSIAVTSGSSYEQYF. The gene calls are TRBV19 and TRBJ2-7; 11 positions agree with TRBD2. V was clipped by 1 base and J by 0 bases; unmatched bases: 5. CDR3 length: 17 residues. Germline CDR1 is LNHDA and CDR2 is SQIVND (reference sequence).

V usage is TRBV7-9 and J usage is TRBJ1-5; D possibly corresponds to TRBD1 (6 bases). CDR1 is SEHNR, CDR2 FQNEAQ, per germline (reference sequence). The V gene lost 5 bases and the J gene lost 0 bases, with 11 bases spanning the gap. The CDR3 has 15 amino acids. CDR3 protein: CASSKGGNSNQPQHF. As DNA, the CDR3 is TGTGCCAGCAGCAAGGGGGGTAATAGCAATCAGCCCCAGCATTTT.